This is a list of T cell receptor beta chains from one sample in a study of cytomegalovirus exposure and HLA in healthy donors. TCRdb's table, derived via immunoSEQ multiplex PCR, lists solely in-frame clones and lacks some. The data hold some 200,000 clones, with about 80% observed a single time. Sample: PBMCs. The receptors originated from a boy aged 10-17 years in good health and CMV-seronegative. Each CDR3 is given with its conserved first and last residue. The order of the fields is CDR3 protein, CDR3 DNA, J gene, D gene, clone size, V gene. The D gene is left open where the match is weak. Clone size is given for some rows only: seen once, a few or many times, or a class if the clone is expanded.

CDR3: CASGPGDRGHEQYF
DNA: TGTGCCAGCGGTCCGGGGGACAGGGGCCACGAGCAGTACTTC
J: TRBJ2-7
D: TRBD1
size: NA
V: TRBV9

CDR3: CASSHQTGVDTQYF
DNA: TGTGCCAGCAGCCACCAGACAGGGGTCGATACGCAGTATTTT
J: TRBJ2-3
D: TRBD1
size: NA
V: TRBV27

CDR3: CASSLRQGRAFF
DNA: TGTGCCAGCAGCTTACGCCAGGGTAGGGCTTTCTTT
J: TRBJ1-1
D: NA
size: NA
V: TRBV25-1

CDR3: CAIRGQGESYEQYF
DNA: TGTGCCATCAGAGGACAGGGGGAATCCTACGAGCAGTACTTC
J: TRBJ2-7
D: TRBD1
size: NA
V: TRBV10-3

CDR3: CASSQDRADGYTF
DNA: TGTGCCAGCTCACAGGACAGGGCCGATGGCTACACCTTC
J: TRBJ1-2
D: TRBD1
size: NA
V: TRBV18

CDR3: CASSLGDSYGYTF
DNA: TGCGCCAGCAGCTTGGGGGACAGCTATGGCTACACCTTC
J: TRBJ1-2
D: TRBD1
size: few
V: TRBV5-1

CDR3: CASSLSNRVTEAFF
DNA: TGTGCCAGCAGCTTAAGCAACAGGGTCACTGAAGCTTTCTTT
J: TRBJ1-1
D: NA
size: NA
V: TRBV7-9

CDR3: CASSAEQDRNTEAFF
DNA: TGTGCCAGCAGCGCCGAGCAGGACAGGAACACTGAAGCTTTCTTT
J: TRBJ1-1
D: NA
size: NA
V: TRBV7-9

CDR3: CASSGTGGSSPLHF
DNA: TGTGCCAGCAGTGGGACAGGGGGAAGTTCACCCCTCCACTTT
J: TRBJ1-6
D: TRBD1
size: NA
V: TRBV2

CDR3: CASSRIAPNRNTEAFF
DNA: TGTGCCAGCAGTCGGATAGCCCCCAATCGGAACACTGAAGCTTTCTTT
J: TRBJ1-1
D: NA
size: NA
V: TRBV11-2

CDR3: CASSLPWGGQHQPQHF
DNA: TGTGCCAGTAGTCTTCCATGGGGGGGGCAGCATCAGCCCCAGCATTTT
J: TRBJ1-5
D: NA
size: NA
V: TRBV19

CDR3: CSVDRGTGNTGELFF
DNA: TGCAGCGTTGATAGGGGGACAGGCAACACCGGGGAGCTGTTTTTT
J: TRBJ2-2
D: TRBD1
size: few
V: TRBV29-1

CDR3: CASRGRDRGTDTQYF
DNA: TGTGCCAGCAGAGGCCGGGACAGGGGGACAGATACGCAGTATTTT
J: TRBJ2-3
D: TRBD1
size: few
V: TRBV6-6

CDR3: CASSEDGQGWSKNIQYF
DNA: TGTGCCAGCAGTGAAGACGGACAGGGATGGTCCAAAAACATTCAGTACTTC
J: TRBJ2-4
D: TRBD1
size: NA
V: TRBV7-9

CDR3: CASSSFLAGVDSTDTQYF
DNA: TGTGCCAGCAGCTCCTTCCTAGCGGGAGTAGATAGCACAGATACGCAGTATTTT
J: TRBJ2-3
D: TRBD2
size: NA
V: TRBV11-3

CDR3: CASSLVLAGGYNEQFF
DNA: TGCGCCAGCAGCTTGGTACTAGCGGGGGGTTATAATGAGCAGTTCTTC
J: TRBJ2-1
D: TRBD2
size: NA
V: TRBV5-1

CDR3: CAWGLRTIENSPLHF
DNA: TGTGCCTGGGGACTGAGGACCATAGAGAATTCACCCCTCCACTTT
J: TRBJ1-6
D: NA
size: NA
V: TRBV30